This T cell receptor beta chain comes out of a study of monozygotic twins with inflammatory bowel disease. The CDR3 length is 11 residues. CDR1 PRHDT and CDR2 FYEKMQ come from the germline V gene (reference sequence). From the 5' RACE reads, TCRdb lists one entry per CDR3 protein and no DNA. The sample features 300,000 to 450,000 distinct CDR3 sequences, with roughly 2.6% in its top ten. The receptor was isolated from a human donor with ulcerative colitis or Crohn's disease, or a healthy co-twin of an affected twin (not recorded which). The chain has TRBV13 and TRBJ2-1. The specimen sequenced was blood. CDR3: CASSASTQQFF.